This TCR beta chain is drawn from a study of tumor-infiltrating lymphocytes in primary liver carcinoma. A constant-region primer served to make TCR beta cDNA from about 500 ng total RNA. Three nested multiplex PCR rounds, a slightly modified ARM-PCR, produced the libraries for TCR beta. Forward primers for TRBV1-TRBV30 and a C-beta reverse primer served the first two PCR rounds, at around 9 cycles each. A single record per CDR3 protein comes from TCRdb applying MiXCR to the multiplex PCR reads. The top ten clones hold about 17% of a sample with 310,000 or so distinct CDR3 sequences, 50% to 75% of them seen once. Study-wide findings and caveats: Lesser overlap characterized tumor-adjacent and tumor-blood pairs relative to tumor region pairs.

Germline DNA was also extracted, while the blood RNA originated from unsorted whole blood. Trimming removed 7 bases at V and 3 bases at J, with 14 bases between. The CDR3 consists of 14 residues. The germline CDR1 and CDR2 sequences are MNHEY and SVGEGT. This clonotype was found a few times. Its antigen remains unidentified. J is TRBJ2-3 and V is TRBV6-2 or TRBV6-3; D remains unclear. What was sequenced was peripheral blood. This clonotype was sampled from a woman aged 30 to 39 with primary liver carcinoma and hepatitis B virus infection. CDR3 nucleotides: TGTGCCAGCAAACTACAACGCTTGACAGATACGCAGTATTTT. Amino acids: CASKLQRLTDTQYF.